This note documents a single TCR beta chain sequence. Under the authors' procedure: Estimated nucleated cell counts came from reference gene primer amplification. Produced via immunoSEQ multiplex PCR; TCRdb's table is partial and in-frame only. That table is the source of V, J and clone size, and D and trimming were worked out from the DNA. The profile shows roughly 200,000 clones, around nine tenths of them singletons. J was trimmed by 7 bases and V by 7 bases; bases with no gene match: 8. Germline CDR1 reads SNHLY; CDR2 reads FYNNEI. This CDR3 comprises 14 residues. The sample comes from a study of blood T cell repertoires in COVID-19. Study-level information: Some COVID-19 samples were acute and others convalescent; all came from the United States, Italy and Spain. The analysed material was cDNA or gDNA that came from T cells, B-cell-depleted T cells, or PBMCs.

The sample was peripheral blood. The clonotype comes from a man aged 40-49 years with active or convalescent COVID-19. This chain connects TRBV2 to TRBJ1-5; 9 positions agree with TRBD1. CDR3 sequence reads: CASNGQGTGQPQHF. The CDR3, as DNA: TGTGCCAGCAATGGACAGGGGACTGGGCAGCCCCAGCATTTT.